These 32 T cell receptor beta chains were all obtained from the same sample, sequenced in a study of follicular helper T cells after annual influenza vaccination. Assay: immunoSEQ multiplex PCR; the TCRdb copy retains only in-frame clones and omits some. The sample has 8,500 to 9,000 clones, approximately 78% seen once. Time point: 2014-2015 season, 7 days after vaccination. The source material was CXCR5+ CD38- circulating T follicular helper cells from blood, sampled 7 days after influenza vaccination. The subset is: circulating Tfh, non-naive CD4+CXCR5+PD-1+ (ICOS+CD38+ or ICOS-CD38-). These receptors were taken from an adult who received the influenza vaccine.

The chain combines TRBV29-1 with TRBJ2-1; no firm D call. The CDR3 runs to 12 residues. Germline values: CDR1 SQVTM, CDR2 ANQGSEA. V was shortened by 7 bases and J by 2 bases, with 9 bases between the two germline ends. CDR3 residues: CSAWAAYNEQFF. CDR3 nucleotides: TGCAGCGCCTGGGCAGCCTACAATGAGCAGTTCTTC.

The CDR3 nucleotides are TGTGCCAGCATCGGGACAGTTCAGCCCCAGCATTTT. Its translation: CASIGTVQPQHF. J is TRBJ1-5 and V is TRBV6-6, with 7 bases matching TRBD1. V shed 7 bases and J 6 bases; nucleotides not matched to a gene: 3. Germline V gene sequence: CDR1 MNHNY, CDR2 SVGAGI (reference sequence). The CDR3 runs 12 residues.

The chain uses TRBV10-2 and TRBJ2-5; 7 bases map to TRBD2. From germline, CDR1 is WSHSY and CDR2 SAAADI. V shed 4 bases, J shed 5 bases, and the junction held 4 bases outside the gene matches. The CDR3 contains 13 residues. CDR3 sequence (DNA): TGCGCCAGCAGTGTGCGGGGGAGGGAGACCCAGTACTTC. Translation: CASSVRGRETQYF.

The chain carries TRBV6-1 and TRBJ1-6; 8 bases agree with TRBD1. The CDR3 runs 14 residues. J was trimmed by 9 bases and V by 4 bases; bases with no gene match: 5. Germline values: CDR1 MNHNS, CDR2 SASEGT. The CDR3 nucleotides are TGTGCCAGCAGTGTCGAGACAGGGGTTTCACCCCTCCACTTT. As protein: CASSVETGVSPLHF.

This chain uses TRBV10-3 with TRBJ1-2; a weak D match, TRBD1 (5 bases). The V and J ends lost 0 bases and 8 bases respectively, with 13 bases between them. This CDR3 is built from 14 residues. The germline gives CDR1 ENHRY, CDR2 SYGVKD. This chain's CDR3 is CAISESIRARGYTF. The CDR3 nucleotides are TGTGCCATCAGTGAGTCGATCAGGGCGAGGGGCTACACCTTC.

The chain uses TRBV5-1 and TRBJ1-1; no clear D gene. This CDR3 is built from 14 residues. V lost 0 bases and J 3 bases, leaving 9 bases between the germline ends. Germline V gene lookup returns CDR1 SGHRS and CDR2 YFSETQ. This CDR3 is CASSLERADTEAFF. Written as DNA, the CDR3 is TGCGCCAGCAGCTTGGAAAGGGCGGACACTGAAGCTTTCTTT.

The rearrangement links TRBV6-6 to TRBJ1-5; 9 bases match TRBD1. Per the germline V gene, CDR1 is MNHNY and CDR2 is SVGAGI (reference sequence). V lost 7 bases, J lost 6 bases, and 7 bases stayed unmatched. CDR3 length: 14 residues. CDR3 protein: CASTMTGGTQPQHF. CDR3 DNA: TGTGCCAGCACCATGACAGGGGGGACTCAGCCCCAGCATTTT.

This clone turned up a few times. The chain is built from TRBV7-9 and TRBJ1-1, with 7 positions matching TRBD1. V dropped 8 bases and J dropped 0; count of bases not matched to a gene: 9. This CDR3 comprises 15 residues. Germline CDR1 reads SEHNR; CDR2 reads FQNEAQ (reference sequence). In DNA form, the CDR3 reads TGTGCCAGCCTTACAGGGGTAGGCTTGAACACTGAAGCTTTCTTT. Translation gives CASLTGVGLNTEAFF.

CDR3 sequence (DNA): TGTGCCTGGAGTGTATGTGACAGGGGAGGGCAGCCCCAGCATTTT. As protein: CAWSVCDRGGQPQHF. The chain couples TRBV30 to TRBJ1-5; 8 bases align to TRBD1. This CDR3 has 15 residues. Germline loops: CDR1 GTSNPN, CDR2 SVGIG (reference sequence). Trimming took 0 bases from V and 7 from J; bases not matched to a gene: 8.

This clone was seen only a few times. In DNA, the CDR3 is TGTGCCAGCAGTGAAGGGCAGCTCAACTATGGCTACACCTTC. Its translation is CASSEGQLNYGYTF. The chain recombines TRBV6-1 with TRBJ1-2; D unclear. This CDR3 region has 14 residues. Germline CDR1 MNHNS, CDR2 SASEGT. V was trimmed by 1 base and J by 2 bases, leaving 8 bases between them.

This chain links TRBV7-9 with TRBJ1-4; possible D gene TRBD1, 6 bases. The V end lost 1 base, the J end lost 8 bases, and 11 bases lay between the germline ends. Germline CDR1 is SEHNR and CDR2 is FQNEAQ (reference sequence). This CDR3 is built from 14 residues. CDR3 coding DNA: TGTGCCAGCAGCTTAGGGCAGGGGCACGAAAAACTGTTTTTT. Translation gives CASSLGQGHEKLFF.

This clone showed up just a few times. The rearrangement uses TRBV27 and TRBJ1-2; weak D call: TRBD1 (6 bases). Germline assignment: CDR1 MNHEY and CDR2 SMNVEV (reference sequence). Trimming took off 5 bases at V and 8 bases at J, with 15 bases between the two ends. CDR3 length equals 13 residues. CDR3 region: CASSAQGWGGYTF. Written as DNA, the CDR3 is TGTGCCAGCAGTGCTCAGGGGTGGGGAGGCTACACCTTC.

The chain couples TRBV6-1 to TRBJ1-5, with TRBD1 matching over 7 bases. Germline V CDR1 and CDR2: MNHNS, SASEGT. The CDR3 runs to 15 residues. V lost 11 bases and J lost 2; bases outside the gene matches: 12. CDR3 protein: CASREGAGGNQPQHF. In DNA form, the CDR3 reads TGTGCCTCACGAGAGGGGGCTGGGGGCAATCAGCCCCAGCATTTT.

The V call is TRBV10-3, the J call TRBJ2-7, with D possibly matching TRBD2 (6 bases). Germline V gives CDR1 ENHRY, CDR2 SYGVKD. The CDR3 sequence is 16 residues long. Trimming shortened V by 0 bases and J by 1 base, and 13 bases separated the two germline ends. CDR3 nucleotide sequence: TGTGCCATCAGTGAGTCGGTGGGAGGACGATCCTACGAGCAGTACTTC. Its protein product is CAISESVGGRSYEQYF.

V usage is TRBV7-9 and J usage is TRBJ2-1; D not resolved. CDR3 size: 15 residues. V shed 1 base and J shed 0 bases, with 7 bases lying between them. The germline gives CDR1 SEHNR, CDR2 FQNEAQ (reference sequence). The CDR3 DNA reads TGTGCCAGCAGCTTAGGTTCAAGCTCCTACAATGAGCAGTTCTTC. It is translated as CASSLGSSSYNEQFF.

The chain employs TRBV5-1 and TRBJ2-5; no clear D. This CDR3 has 15 amino acids. Germline loops: CDR1 SGHRS, CDR2 YFSETQ. The V gene lost 0 bases and the J gene lost 3 bases, with 12 bases spanning the gap. The CDR3: CASSLVPGGEETQYF. The CDR3 DNA reads TGCGCCAGCAGCTTGGTTCCAGGCGGAGAAGAGACCCAGTACTTC.

The CDR3 DNA is TGTGCCAGCAGCTTAATAGGGACCGGCAATCAGCCCCAGCATTTT. It translates to CASSLIGTGNQPQHF. The chain uses TRBV7-2 and TRBJ1-5, with a weak D call TRBD1 (5 bases). The CDR3 loop spans 15 amino acids. The V end was cut by 2 bases, the J end by 2 bases, with 10 bases between. Germline lookup yields CDR1 SGHTA and CDR2 FQGNSA.

This clone was observed a single time. The J gene is TRBJ2-2, the V gene TRBV5-1, with D possibly matching TRBD1 (5 bases). V lost 0 bases and J 5 bases, leaving 8 bases between the germline ends. The CDR3 length is 14 residues. Germline-derived CDR1 and CDR2 are SGHRS and YFSETQ. The CDR3 DNA follows: TGCGCCAGCAGCTTGGGACAGCAGACCGGGGAGCTGTTTTTT. It codes for CASSLGQQTGELFF.

This chain connects TRBV19 to TRBJ2-3; possible D gene TRBD2, 5 bases. The CDR3 spans 15 residues. The germline V gene has CDR1 LNHDA and CDR2 SQIVND (reference sequence). V lost 6 bases and J lost 2, with 15 bases in between. CDR3 in DNA: TGTGCCAGTAGAAATGGACTTCCTCACACAGATACGCAGTATTTT. This gives the protein CASRNGLPHTDTQYF.

This chain joins TRBV2 and TRBJ2-7; 9 bases agree with TRBD2. Germline CDR1 reads SNHLY; CDR2 reads FYNNEI. The J segment lost 11 bases and the V segment lost 4 bases, leaving 9 bases of the junction unmatched. The CDR3 totals 13 residues. The CDR3 is CASSVSTGGREYF. The CDR3 bases are TGTGCCAGCAGTGTTTCGACGGGCGGGAGGGAGTACTTC.

The J gene is TRBJ2-3, the V gene TRBV4-2; a weak D match, TRBD2 (6 bases). V lost 3 bases, J lost 0 bases, and 16 bases lay in between. The CDR3 consists of 17 residues. Germline V gene lookup returns CDR1 LGHNA and CDR2 YNFKEQ. The CDR3 nucleotides are TGTGCCAGCAGCCAGACTGGTGCGGGAAGTAGCACAGATACGCAGTATTTT. Protein sequence: CASSQTGAGSSTDTQYF.

The J gene is TRBJ2-1, the V gene TRBV29-1; TRBD2 matches at 13 bases. CDR1 and CDR2 (germline): SQVTM, ANQGSEA. Trimming removed 6 bases from V and 5 bases from J; junction bases left unmatched: 7. The CDR3 is 15 residues long. CDR3: CSVNTGTSGNNEQFF. The CDR3, as DNA: TGCAGCGTCAACACCGGGACTAGCGGGAACAATGAGCAGTTCTTC.

This sequence joins TRBV7-9 and TRBJ1-1, with D possibly matching TRBD1 (6 bases). The CDR3 runs 14 residues. Between the trimmed V and J ends, which lost 2 bases and 3 bases, there was a span of 10 bases. Germline CDR1 and CDR2: SEHNR and FQNEAQ (reference sequence). In DNA, the CDR3 is TGTGCCAGCAGCTTAAGCGGGGGGCACACTGAAGCTTTCTTT. As protein: CASSLSGGHTEAFF.

This sequence joins TRBV7-8 and TRBJ2-3, with D possibly matching TRBD2 (6 bases). This CDR3 has 15 amino acids. Germline loops: CDR1 SGHVS, CDR2 FQNEAQ. Deletions cut 2 bases from V and 3 bases from J, with 12 bases between. CDR3 sequence reads: CASSLNTGVTDTQYF. The CDR3 DNA is TGTGCCAGCAGCTTAAATACGGGGGTAACAGATACGCAGTATTTT.

The chain is built from TRBV4-3 and TRBJ2-6; 9 bases are shared with TRBD2. CDR3 size: 19 residues. The ends lost 3 bases at V and 1 base at J; junction bases unmatched: 10. Germline V gene data show CDR1 as LGHNA and CDR2 as YSLEER. This CDR3 reads CASSQKISGGQSGANVLTF. CDR3 nucleotide sequence: TGCGCCAGCAGCCAGAAGATTAGCGGGGGTCAATCTGGGGCCAACGTCCTGACTTTC.

The chain links TRBV18 to TRBJ2-4, with TRBD1 matching over 7 bases. The trim removed 0 bases at V and 3 bases at J, leaving 2 bases unmatched. This CDR3 is built from 15 residues. From germline, CDR1 is KGHSH and CDR2 LQKENI. The CDR3 here is CASSPPGQLKNIQYF. CDR3 DNA sequence: TGTGCCAGCTCACCACCGGGACAGCTCAAAAACATTCAGTACTTC.

The genes are TRBV20-1 and TRBJ1-1; D ambiguous. Germline assignment: CDR1 DFQATT and CDR2 SNEGSKA (reference sequence). The CDR3 runs 11 residues. The CDR3 protein is CSLGAFTEAFF. The CDR3 DNA follows: TGCAGCTTGGGAGCTTTCACTGAAGCTTTCTTT.

This clone was detected only once. The chain has TRBV18 and TRBJ2-6; TRBD2 might be the D (6 bases). CDR3 length equals 14 residues. The germline CDR1 and CDR2 sequences are KGHSH and LQKENI. V lost 6 bases and J lost 1, with 7 bases in between. This chain's CDR3 is CASSEGSGANVLTF. The CDR3 DNA is TGTGCCAGCTCGGAGGGATCTGGGGCCAACGTCCTGACTTTC.

The chain recombines TRBV18 with TRBJ2-6; D not certain. The CDR3 is 16 amino acids. The V and J ends lost 2 bases and 2 bases respectively, with 10 bases between them. Germline V gene data show CDR1 as KGHSH and CDR2 as LQKENI. The CDR3 DNA follows: TGTGCCAGCTCACCAATGACAACCCCTGGGGCCAACGTCCTGACTTTC. It is translated as CASSPMTTPGANVLTF.

The genes are TRBV10-2 and TRBJ2-3, with 7 bases identical to TRBD2. This CDR3 comprises 15 residues. After removal of 6 bases from V and 4 bases from J, the junction contained 10 bases not matched to a gene. CDR1 and CDR2 (germline): WSHSY, SAAADI. The CDR3 loop reads CASRVAGEGPDTQYF. The CDR3 DNA sequence: TGCGCCAGCAGGGTGGCGGGGGAAGGGCCAGATACGCAGTATTTT.

This clone was observed a handful of times. The chain uses TRBV6-1 and TRBJ2-7; D is ambiguous. Per germline, CDR1 MNHNS and CDR2 SASEGT. V lost 7 bases, J lost 3 bases, and 10 bases lay in between. CDR3 length: 12 residues. The CDR3 spells CASNKEFYEQYF. In DNA, the CDR3 is TGTGCCAGCAATAAGGAATTCTACGAGCAGTACTTC.

This rearrangement joins TRBV7-9 to TRBJ2-7; tentatively, D is TRBD2 (6 bases). The CDR3 runs to 14 residues. Germline V gene lookup returns CDR1 SEHNR and CDR2 FQNEAQ (reference sequence). The V end lost 7 bases, the J end lost 7 bases, and 20 bases lay between the germline ends. CDR3: CASTTPERGGEQYF. CDR3 in DNA: TGTGCCAGCACTACCCCGGAGAGGGGAGGTGAGCAGTACTTC.